This TCR beta chain comes out of a study of T cells in Graves' hyperthyroidism and ophthalmopathy (dated by TCRdb to about 2019). Study-wide context: Peripheral blood was sampled at the time of initial diagnosis, prior to any treatment. After blood sampling, hyperthyroidism patients were treated with methimazole at a starting dose of 30 mg daily, and ophthalmopathy patients were treated with high-dose intravenous methylprednisolone. Prospective prediction of ophthalmopathy was tested in an independent validation cohort of 18 to 20 hyperthyroidism patients and around 16 patients who later progressed to ophthalmopathy. Thyroid tissue and blood T-cell repertoires from six Graves' hyperthyroidism patients were also compared in the study. TCR Vbeta CDR3 sequencing of roughly 140 peripheral blood samples (more than 40 ophthalmopathy, around 80 hyperthyroidism and some 17 progressor patients) is reported in the paper. A discovery cohort of about 100 patients, 43 with Graves' ophthalmopathy and approximately 55 with stable Graves' hyperthyroidism, was used to find distinguishing TCR V-J signatures. The 85 to 100 discovery patients were randomly split 7:3 into training and test sets. On the study overall, not on this receptor specifically: In validation, progression to ophthalmopathy was predicted by the model with nearly 71% sensitivity and 72% to 85% specificity, a median of approximately 6.5 months before onset. Sample size was not statistically predetermined, and blinding of investigators to group allocation was not performed. Blood samples also contained most of the expanded thyroid clonotypes (frequency above 0.001), which suggests that blood repertoires may reflect thyroid immune responses. A 13 V-J signature model separated ophthalmopathy from stable hyperthyroidism, with approximately 87% sensitivity and roughly 81% specificity in cross-validation and 80%/75% in testing.

In the ophthalmopathy patients, disease was moderately to severely active, with a Clinical Activity Score of 3 or more, a NOSPECS grade of 4 or more, and a duration of less than 3 months. Exclusion was applied to patients with uncontrolled infections, other autoimmune diseases, pregnancy or lactation. Diagnoses were based on clinical symptoms, serum thyroxine and TRAb, thyroid ultrasound and orbital computed tomography. PBMCs were separated from roughly 10 ml of fresh peripheral blood using Ficoll-Paque density gradient centrifugation. Total RNA was extracted with Trizol reagent, and quality was checked on an Agilent 2100 Bioanalyzer. This clonotype was seen many times. Its antigen remains unidentified. Base qualities are not provided; no much larger clone lies one nucleotide away. Reading from cysteine to phenylalanine, the CDR3 counts 18 amino acids. The only DNA kept is the CDR3, 54 bases in frame from the first base. V has 5 bases trimmed and J has 4 bases trimmed; junction bases matching no gene number 13. According to the germline V gene, CDR1 reads SGHTA and CDR2 reads FQGNSA.

Amplification of TCR beta CDR3 regions was carried out from RNA transcripts. The first round of RT-PCR for the TCR CDR3 was performed with the HTBI primer set and the Qiagen OneStep RT-PCR kit. Libraries were constructed in a second round of multiplex PCR, after which size selection and purification were performed. Paired-end sequencing of the libraries was performed with 100 bp reads on an Illumina HiSeq2000. In the original analysis: SOAPnuke was used to process the raw data, throwing out any read that contained adapters or uncalled bases, had a mean Phred below 15, or lacked an exact constant-primer or identifier match. High-quality paired reads were merged with COPE v1.2.5, and unique nucleotide sequences were defined as clonotypes. Clonotypes were aligned to IMGT TRBV, TRBD and TRBJ reference segments using MiTCR v1.1. The analysis included only V-J combinations with a frequency above 0.0001, which together covered around 99% of the repertoires. The TCS score was defined as F50 (clonal expansion) divided by E x V (chaos), with BLOSUM62-based TCRdist calculated between CDR3 peptides within each V-J. Welch's t-statistics and random forest reduced fewer than 550 V-J features to some 14, which were used in a naive Bayes classifier (R e1071). Starting from the raw public reads, TCRdb applied fastp trimming at Q25, assembled clones with MiXCR and retained in-frame beta chains. Every distinct CDR3 protein forms one entry, paired with its most common genes and DNA. For this entry, the V and J calls and clone size follow TCRdb and not the study's own pipeline. The sample includes about 590,000 distinct CDR3 sequences, with more than 13% observed a single time. Clones ranked in the top ten supply about 7% of the sample.

Sequencing input: blood. The rearranged segments are TRBV7-2 and TRBJ1-6, with 8 bases aligning to TRBD1. The sequence was collected from a young woman with Graves' ophthalmopathy. The nucleotides read TGTGCCAGCAGCAGGGGGGGACAGGCCCTTCTTTATAATTCACCCCTCCACTTT. Its coded protein is CASSRGGQALLYNSPLHF. Reference TRBV7-2 and TRBJ1-6 proteins supply the regions before and after the CDR3; the full variable domain is: GAGVSQSPSNKVTEKGKDVELRCDPISGHTALYWYRQSLGQGLEFLIYFQGNSAPDKSGLPSDRFSAERTGGSVSTLTIQRTQQEDSAVYLCASSRGGQALLYNSPLHFGNGTRLTVT.